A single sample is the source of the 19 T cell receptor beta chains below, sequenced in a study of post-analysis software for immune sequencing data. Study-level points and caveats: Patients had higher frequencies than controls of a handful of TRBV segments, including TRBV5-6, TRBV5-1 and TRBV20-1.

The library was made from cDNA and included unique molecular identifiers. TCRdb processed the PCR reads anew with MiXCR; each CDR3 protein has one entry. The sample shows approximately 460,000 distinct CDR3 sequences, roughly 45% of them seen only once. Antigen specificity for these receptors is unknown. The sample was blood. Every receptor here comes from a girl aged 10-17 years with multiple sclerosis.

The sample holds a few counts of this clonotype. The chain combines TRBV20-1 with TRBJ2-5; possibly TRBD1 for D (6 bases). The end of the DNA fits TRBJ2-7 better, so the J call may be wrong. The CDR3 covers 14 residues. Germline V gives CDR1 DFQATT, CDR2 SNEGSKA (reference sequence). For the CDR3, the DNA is TGCAGTGCTAGCACCGGACAGACGTCTCTCGAGCAGTACTTC. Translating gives CSASTGQTSLEQYF.

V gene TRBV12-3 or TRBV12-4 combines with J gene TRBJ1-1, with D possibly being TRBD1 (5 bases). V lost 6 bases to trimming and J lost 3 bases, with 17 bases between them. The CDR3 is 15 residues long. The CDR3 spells CASSRGPMGDTEAFF. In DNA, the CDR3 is TGTGCCAGCAGCCGGGGACCGATGGGCGACACTGAAGCTTTCTTT.

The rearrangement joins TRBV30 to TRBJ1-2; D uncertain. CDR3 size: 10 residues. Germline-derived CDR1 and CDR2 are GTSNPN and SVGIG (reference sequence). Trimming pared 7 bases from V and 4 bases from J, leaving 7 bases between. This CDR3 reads CASEGYGYTF. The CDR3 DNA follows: TGTGCCTCCGAAGGCTATGGCTACACCTTC.

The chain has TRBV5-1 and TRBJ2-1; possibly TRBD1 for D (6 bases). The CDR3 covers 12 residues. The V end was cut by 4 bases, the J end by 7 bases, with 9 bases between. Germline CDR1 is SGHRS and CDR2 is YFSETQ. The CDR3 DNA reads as TGCGCCAGCAGCCCGGGGACAAATGAGCAGTTCTTC. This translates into CASSPGTNEQFF.

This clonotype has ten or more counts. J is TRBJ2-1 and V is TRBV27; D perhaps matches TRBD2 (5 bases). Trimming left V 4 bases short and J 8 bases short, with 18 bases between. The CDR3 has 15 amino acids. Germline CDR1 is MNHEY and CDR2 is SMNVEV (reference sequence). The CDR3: CASSWTGYAGDEQFF. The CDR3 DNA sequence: TGTGCCAGCAGTTGGACGGGATATGCCGGGGATGAGCAGTTCTTC.

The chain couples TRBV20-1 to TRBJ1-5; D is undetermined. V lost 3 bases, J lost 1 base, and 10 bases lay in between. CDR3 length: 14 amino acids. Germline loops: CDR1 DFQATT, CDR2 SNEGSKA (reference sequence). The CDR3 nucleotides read TGCAGTGCTAGGCAGGTAGGGAGCAATCAGCCCCAGCATTTT. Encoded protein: CSARQVGSNQPQHF.

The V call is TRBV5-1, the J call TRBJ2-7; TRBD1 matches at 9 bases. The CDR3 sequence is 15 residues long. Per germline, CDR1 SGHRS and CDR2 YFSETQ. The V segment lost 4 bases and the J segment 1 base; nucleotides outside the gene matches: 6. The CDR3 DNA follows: TGCGCCAGCAGCCCCGGGACAGGGATTTCCTACGAGCAGTACTTC. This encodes CASSPGTGISYEQYF. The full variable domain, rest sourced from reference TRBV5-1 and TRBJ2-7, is KAGVTQTPRYLIKTRGQQVTLSCSPISGHRSVSWYQQTPGQGLQFLFEYFSETQRNKGNFPGRFSGRQFSNSRSEMNVSTLELGDSALYLCASSPGTGISYEQYFGPGTRLTVT.

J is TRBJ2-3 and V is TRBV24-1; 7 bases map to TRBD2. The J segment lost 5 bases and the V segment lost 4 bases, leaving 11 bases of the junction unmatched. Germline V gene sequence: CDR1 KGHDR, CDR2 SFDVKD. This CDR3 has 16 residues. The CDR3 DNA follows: TGTGCCACCAGTGAAGGGGACTACCGAAATAAAGATACGCAGTATTTT. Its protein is CATSEGDYRNKDTQYF.

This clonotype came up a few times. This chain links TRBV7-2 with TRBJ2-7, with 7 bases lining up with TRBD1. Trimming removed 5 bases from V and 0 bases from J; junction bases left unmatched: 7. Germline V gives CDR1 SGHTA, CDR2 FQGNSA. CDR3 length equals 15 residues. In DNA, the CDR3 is TGTGCCAGCAGCCCGAACAGGGGCGCCTCCTACGAGCAGTACTTC. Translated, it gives CASSPNRGASYEQYF.

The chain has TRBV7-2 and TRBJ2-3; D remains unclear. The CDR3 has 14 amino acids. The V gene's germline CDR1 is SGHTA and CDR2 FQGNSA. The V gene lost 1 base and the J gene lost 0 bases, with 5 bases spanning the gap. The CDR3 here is CASSLDPSTDTQYF. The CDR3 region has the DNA TGTGCCAGCAGCTTAGATCCCAGCACAGATACGCAGTATTTT.

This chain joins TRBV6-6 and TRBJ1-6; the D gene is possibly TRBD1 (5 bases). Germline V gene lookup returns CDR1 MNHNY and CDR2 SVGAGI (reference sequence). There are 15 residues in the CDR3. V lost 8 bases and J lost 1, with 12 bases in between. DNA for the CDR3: TGTGCCAGCGATACATCAGGGTCCTATAATTCACCCCTCCACTTT. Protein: CASDTSGSYNSPLHF.

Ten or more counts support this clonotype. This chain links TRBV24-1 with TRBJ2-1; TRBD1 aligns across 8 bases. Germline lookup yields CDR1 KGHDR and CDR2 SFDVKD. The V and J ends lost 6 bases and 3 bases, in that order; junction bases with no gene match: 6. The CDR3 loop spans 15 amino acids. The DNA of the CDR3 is TGTGCCACCAGTAATCTTGGACAGGGCTACAATGAGCAGTTCTTC. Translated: CATSNLGQGYNEQFF.

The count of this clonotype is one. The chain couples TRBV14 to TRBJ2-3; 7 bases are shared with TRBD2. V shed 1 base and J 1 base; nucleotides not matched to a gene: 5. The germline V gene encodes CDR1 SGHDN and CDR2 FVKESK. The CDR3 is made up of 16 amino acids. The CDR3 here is CASSQARAGRTDTQYF. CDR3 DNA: TGTGCCAGCAGCCAAGCCAGAGCGGGACGCACAGATACGCAGTATTTT. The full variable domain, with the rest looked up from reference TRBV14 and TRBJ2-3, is EAGVTQFPSHSVIEKGQTVTLRCDPISGHDNLYWYRRVMGKEIKFLLHFVKESKQDESGMPNNRFLAERTGGTYSTLKVQPAELEDSGVYFCASSQARAGRTDTQYFGPGTRLTVL.

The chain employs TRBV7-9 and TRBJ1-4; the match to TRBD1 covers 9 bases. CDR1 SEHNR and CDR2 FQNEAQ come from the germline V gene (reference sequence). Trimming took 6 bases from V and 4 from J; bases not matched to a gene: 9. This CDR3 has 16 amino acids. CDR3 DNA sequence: TGTGCCAGCAGGCGAACCGGGACAGGGAATAATGAAAAACTGTTTTTT. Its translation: CASRRTGTGNNEKLFF.

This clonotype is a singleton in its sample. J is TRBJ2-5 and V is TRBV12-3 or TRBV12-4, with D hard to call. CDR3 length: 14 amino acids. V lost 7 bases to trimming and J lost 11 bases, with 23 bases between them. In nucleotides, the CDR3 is TGTGCCAGCACCCTTCAGACCCCAGGAAATGAGCAGTACTTC. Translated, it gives CASTLQTPGNEQYF.

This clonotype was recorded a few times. CDR3 nucleotides: TGTGCCAGCAGTGGACAGATACATGGCTACACCTTC. Translating gives CASSGQIHGYTF. The chain employs TRBV7-2 and TRBJ1-2, with D maybe TRBD1 (6 bases). Germline V gives CDR1 SGHTA, CDR2 FQGNSA. The CDR3 has 12 residues. The V and J ends lost 6 bases and 6 bases respectively, with 11 bases between them.

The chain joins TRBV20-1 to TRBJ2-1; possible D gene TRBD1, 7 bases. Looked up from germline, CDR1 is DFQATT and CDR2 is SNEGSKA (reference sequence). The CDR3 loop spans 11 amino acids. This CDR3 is CRGQGGNEQFF. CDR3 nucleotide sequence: TGCAGAGGGCAGGGGGGAAATGAGCAGTTCTTC.

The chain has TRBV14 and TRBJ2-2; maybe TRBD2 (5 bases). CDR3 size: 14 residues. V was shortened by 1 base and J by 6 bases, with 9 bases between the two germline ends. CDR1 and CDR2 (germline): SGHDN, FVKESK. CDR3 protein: CASSQVRGAGELFF. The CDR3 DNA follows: TGTGCCAGCAGCCAAGTTCGGGGAGCCGGGGAGCTGTTTTTT.

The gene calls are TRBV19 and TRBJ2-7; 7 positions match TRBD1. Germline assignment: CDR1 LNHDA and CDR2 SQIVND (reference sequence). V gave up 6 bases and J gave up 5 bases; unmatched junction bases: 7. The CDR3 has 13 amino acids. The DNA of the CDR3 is TGTGCCAGTAGAGGACAGGTCGCGGACGAGCAGTACTTC. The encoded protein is CASRGQVADEQYF.